Sequencing of this TCR beta chain was carried out in a study of blood T cell repertoires in COVID-19. Turning to the study itself: In each case, the material was cDNA or gDNA derived from T cells, B-cell-depleted T cells, or PBMCs.

As processed by the authors: Nucleated cell number was recorded as an estimate derived from reference gene primer amplification. Data came from immunoSEQ multiplex PCR; TCRdb stores just in-frame clones and leaves some out. V, J and clone size are taken as reported in that table, and D and trimming were inferred from the DNA itself. There are some 76,000 clones in the sample; around 89% occur only once, and approximately 0.59% lies in the top ten. V lost 4 bases to trimming and J lost 1 base; unmatched junction nucleotides: 0. Germline-derived CDR1 and CDR2 are SGHRS and YFSETQ. CDR3 length equals 14 residues.

The rearrangement uses TRBV5-1 and TRBJ2-7; 12 nucleotides line up with TRBD2. The sequenced sample was peripheral blood. The TCR sequence derives from a man in his sixties with acute or convalescent COVID-19. CDR3 coding DNA: TGCGCCAGCAGCCTAGCGGGAGGGTCCTACGAGCAGTACTTC. Protein: CASSLAGGSYEQYF.